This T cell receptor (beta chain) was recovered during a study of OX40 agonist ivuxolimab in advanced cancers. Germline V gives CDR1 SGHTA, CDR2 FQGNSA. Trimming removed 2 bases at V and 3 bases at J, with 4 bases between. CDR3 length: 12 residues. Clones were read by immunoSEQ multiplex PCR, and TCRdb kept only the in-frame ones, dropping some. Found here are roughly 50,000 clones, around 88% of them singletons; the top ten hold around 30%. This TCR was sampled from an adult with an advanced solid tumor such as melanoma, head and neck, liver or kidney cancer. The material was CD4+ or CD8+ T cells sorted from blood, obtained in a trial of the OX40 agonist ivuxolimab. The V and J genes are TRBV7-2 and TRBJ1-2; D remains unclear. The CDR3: CASSLLDYGYTF. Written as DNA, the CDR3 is TGTGCCAGCAGCTTATTGGACTATGGCTACACCTTC.